This T cell receptor (beta chain) was captured in a study of shared clonotypes between healthy human individuals. Original processing methods: Filtering of immunoSEQ junctional sequences could not match full-length read filtering. Repertoires were generated with immunoSEQ multiplex PCR, while TCRdb's copy carries only in-frame clones and drops some. V and J calls and clone size are given by that table; D and trimming were obtained from the DNA. The sample carries 2 million to 2.5 million clones, just over 90% recorded once. Study-level findings and limits: Generally, naive subsets came out with larger estimated richness than memory subsets. Clonotypes not shared had lower generation probabilities than those common to all four donors.

Germline V gene sequence: CDR1 MNHEY, CDR2 SVGAGI. The CDR3 consists of 13 residues. V was pared by 2 bases and J by 6 bases, with 1 base of the junction left unmatched. As to this clone: Antigen: not known.

The sample consisted of naive CD4+ T cells from PBMCs. Subset in this sample: CD45RA+ positively selected. The chain joins TRBV6-5 to TRBJ2-4, with 7 bases lining up with TRBD2. This clonotype originated in a man between 18 and 29 years old in good health. Some clones in this sample may be carry-over from other donors' samples. CDR3 region: CASSYREGNIQYF. The CDR3 DNA is TGTGCCAGCAGTTACAGGGAGGGAAACATTCAGTACTTC.